The 24 T cell receptor beta chains below all came from one sample that was sequenced in a study of human T cells and chemical hapten exposure. The time point here: pre-sensitization, week 0. Treatment given: therapeutic diphenylcyclopropenone sensitization with weekly scalp DPC. TCRdb passed the RACE reads through MiXCR, listing each CDR3 protein once. Here the sample spans 40,000 to 50,000 distinct CDR3 sequences, around 12% being singletons. Here the sequenced sample was whole blood, taken in connection with sensitization to the hapten diphenylcyclopropenone (DPC). The source of these receptors is a woman under 40 with alopecia areata. Some clones in this sample may be carry-over from other donors' samples.

This clonotype showed up just a few times. The chain joins TRBV12-3 or TRBV12-4 to TRBJ2-1; no firm D call. This CDR3 spans 11 amino acids. Trimming pared 4 bases from V and 10 bases from J, leaving 8 bases between. The CDR3 nucleotides read TGTGCCAGCAGTTCGTTGTCCGAGCAGTTCTTC. Its protein is CASSSLSEQFF.

The chain couples TRBV28 to TRBJ1-1, with D possibly being TRBD1 (6 bases). From germline, CDR1 is MDHEN and CDR2 SYDVKM. The CDR3 consists of 13 residues. V lost 6 bases and J 12 bases, leaving 20 bases between the germline ends. The CDR3 nucleotides read TGTGCCAGCAGGGAACAGGGTGATTCGACGACTTTCTTT. Its translation: CASREQGDSTTFF.

This rearrangement joins TRBV21-1 to TRBJ1-5; the table's D call TRBD1 went unverified against the DNA. TRBV21-1 has pseudogene status. There are 14 residues in the CDR3. CDR3 coding DNA: TGTGCCAGCAGCAAAGGGGCGAGCAATCAGCCCCAGCATTTT. It specifies CASSKGASNQPQHF.

This clonotype was picked up a small number of times. The genes are TRBV20-1 and TRBJ1-5, with 9 bases lining up with TRBD1. J gave up 7 bases and V 6 bases, and 4 bases lay outside the gene matches. The CDR3 covers 12 residues. The germline V gene encodes CDR1 DFQATT and CDR2 SNEGSKA (reference sequence). In nucleotides, the CDR3 is TGCAGTGCAGCAACAGGGGGCCAGCCCCAGCATTTT. The encoded protein is CSAATGGQPQHF.

This clonotype was observed a handful of times. The chain combines TRBV7-8 with TRBJ2-3, with D possibly being TRBD2 (7 bases). CDR1 and CDR2 (germline): SGHVS, FQNEAQ. V dropped 1 base and J dropped 6 bases, with 14 bases sitting between them. This CDR3 has 15 amino acids. The DNA for the CDR3 is TGTGCCAGCAGCTTAGTCCGGGGGGCGGGTGATACGCAGTATTTT. Protein: CASSLVRGAGDTQYF.

Ten or more counts support this clonotype. V and J are TRBV3-1 and TRBJ2-7; D is undetermined. V was pared by 0 bases and J by 9 bases, with 12 bases between. CDR3 length: 13 amino acids. Germline V CDR1 and CDR2: LGHDT, YNNKEL (reference sequence). This CDR3 is CASSQDVQTRQYF. Here the CDR3 DNA reads TGTGCCAGCAGCCAAGATGTACAGACCCGGCAGTACTTC.

This clonotype was picked up many times. In nucleotides, the CDR3 is TGTGCCAGCAGCTTAGTTCGTACTCTCGGCCAGGGACTTTCCCGAGCCAAAAACATTCAGTACTTC. Translation: CASSLVRTLGQGLSRAKNIQYF. The genes are TRBV7-9 and TRBJ2-4; tentatively, D is TRBD2 (6 bases). V was pared by 1 base and J by 0 bases, with 28 bases between. This CDR3 comprises 22 residues. Germline CDR1 is SEHNR and CDR2 is FQNEAQ (reference sequence).

This clonotype occurred many times. This chain uses TRBV14 with TRBJ2-2; 9 bases are shared with TRBD2. The CDR3 length is 16 residues. Germline V gives CDR1 SGHDN, CDR2 FVKESK. Trimming cost V 4 bases and J 6 bases; bases outside gene matches: 9. The CDR3 loop reads CASSRGTSQISGELFF. As DNA, the CDR3 is TGTGCCAGCAGCCGCGGGACTAGCCAGATCTCCGGGGAGCTGTTTTTT. Drawing the rest from reference TRBV14 and TRBJ2-2, the complete variable domain is EAGVTQFPSHSVIEKGQTVTLRCDPISGHDNLYWYRRVMGKEIKFLLHFVKESKQDESGMPNNRFLAERTGGTYSTLKVQPAELEDSGVYFCASSRGTSQISGELFFGEGSRLTVL.

This clonotype was seen only a few times. The rearrangement uses TRBV11-1 and TRBJ2-2; D is possibly TRBD1 (6 bases). Germline values: CDR1 SGHAT, CDR2 FQDESV (reference sequence). The CDR3 spans 15 residues. Trimming pared 2 bases from V and 4 bases from J, leaving 11 bases between. CDR3 sequence reads: CASSLPPDSTGELFF. The CDR3 DNA reads TGTGCCAGCAGCTTACCCCCGGACAGCACCGGGGAGCTGTTTTTT.

This clonotype was seen more than once but under ten times. This sequence joins TRBV2 and TRBJ2-1; 12 positions match TRBD2. Losses at the gene ends were 10 bases for V and 10 bases for J; bases not matched to a gene: 5. The germline V gene encodes CDR1 SNHLY and CDR2 FYNNEI. This CDR3 has 12 amino acids. This CDR3 is CATGTSGPEQFF. The DNA for the CDR3 is TGTGCCACCGGGACTAGCGGGCCCGAGCAGTTCTTC.

The rearrangement uses TRBV2 and TRBJ2-1; D is perhaps TRBD1 (5 bases). This CDR3 has 15 amino acids. V was trimmed by 3 bases and J by 8 bases, leaving 17 bases between them. CDR1 is SNHLY, CDR2 FYNNEI, per germline. The CDR3 loop is CASSDNVGRGHEQFF. In nucleotides, the CDR3 is TGTGCCAGCAGTGATAATGTGGGAAGGGGCCATGAGCAGTTCTTC.

The table lists this clonotype with many counts. The chain links TRBV7-8 to TRBJ1-3; D unresolved. V was shortened by 5 bases and J by 0 bases, with 2 bases between the two germline ends. This CDR3 has 12 amino acids. CDR1 and CDR2 from the germline V gene are SGHVS and FQNEAQ. As DNA, the CDR3 is TGTGCCAGCAGCGCCTCTGGAAACACCATATATTTT. Amino acids: CASSASGNTIYF.

This clonotype was detected only a few times. V gene TRBV7-3 combines with J gene TRBJ2-3; the D gene is possibly TRBD2 (6 bases). CDR1 and CDR2 from the germline V gene are SGHTA and FQGTGA. V was trimmed by 3 bases and J by 4 bases, leaving 8 bases between them. There are 13 residues in the CDR3. The CDR3 sequence is CASSLREADTQYF. The CDR3 DNA is TGTGCCAGCAGCTTGCGGGAAGCAGATACGCAGTATTTT.

The rearrangement uses TRBV27 and TRBJ1-2; 8 bases are shared with TRBD1. V gave up 5 bases and J gave up 5 bases; unmatched junction bases: 13. CDR1 is MNHEY, CDR2 SMNVEV, per germline (reference sequence). This CDR3 contains 16 residues. CDR3 protein: CASSISGQGLPYGYTF. The CDR3, as DNA: TGTGCCAGCAGTATCTCCGGACAGGGACTTCCATATGGCTACACCTTC.

Concerning this clonotype itself: A clone one base away is much larger, so this may be a read error. The chain carries TRBV7-9 and TRBJ1-2; weak D call: TRBD1 (5 bases). V was clipped by 8 bases and J by 6 bases, with 10 bases between them. Germline CDR1 SEHNR, CDR2 FQNEAQ (reference sequence). The CDR3 length is 11 residues. CDR3 in DNA: TGTGCCAGCGGGGCTATCAATGGCTACACCTTC. It codes for CASGAINGYTF.

Of note for this clonotype: It may be a read error: a sequence one base away is much more abundant. This chain links TRBV28 with TRBJ2-6; 9 positions agree with TRBD1. The CDR3 has 12 residues. CDR1 and CDR2 from the germline V gene are MDHEN and SYDVKM. The CDR3 DNA reads as TGTGTCAGCAGTGGGACAGGGATTGTCCTGACTTTC. Translation gives CVSSGTGIVLTF.

This clonotype was seen repeatedly, ten times or more. This rearrangement joins TRBV5-1 to TRBJ2-3; D unclear. V dropped 0 bases and J dropped 2 bases, with 7 bases sitting between them. The CDR3 runs 14 residues. Germline CDR1 and CDR2: SGHRS and YFSETQ. CDR3 sequence: CASSLVPTTDTQYF. The DNA of the CDR3 is TGCGCCAGCAGCTTGGTCCCTACCACAGATACGCAGTATTTT.

There are many counts of this clonotype. The gene calls are TRBV4-3 and TRBJ2-3; TRBD2 matches 11 bases. The CDR3 sequence is 16 residues long. Germline trimming cut 2 bases from V and 6 bases from J; bases unmatched to any gene: 7. Germline lookup yields CDR1 LGHNA and CDR2 YSLEER. CDR3 amino acids: CASSQLSGRAKDTQYF. CDR3 nucleotides: TGCGCCAGCAGCCAACTTAGCGGGAGGGCCAAGGATACGCAGTATTTT.

The sample holds many counts of this clonotype. The chain uses TRBV6-1 and TRBJ1-1, with TRBD1 identical over 7 bases. The length of the CDR3 is 14 residues. Germline V gives CDR1 MNHNS, CDR2 SASEGT. V lost 10 bases to trimming and J lost 0 bases; unmatched junction nucleotides: 8. Here the CDR3 DNA reads TGTGCCACCGCCCAAGGGACAGTGAACACTGAAGCTTTCTTT. Its translation: CATAQGTVNTEAFF.

In its sample, this clonotype was seen many times. The chain recombines TRBV6-2 or TRBV6-3 with TRBJ2-1, with 13 bases lining up with TRBD2. CDR3 length: 16 amino acids. The junction had 10 bases not matched to a gene; V was cut back by 5 bases and J by 9 bases. Per the germline V gene, CDR1 is MNHEY and CDR2 is SVGEGT. The CDR3 coding sequence is TGTGCCAGCAGTACTGGGACTAGCGGGAAGCGTGGTGAGCAGTTCTTC. It encodes CASSTGTSGKRGEQFF.

This clonotype has more than one count but fewer than ten. The gene calls are TRBV3-1 and TRBJ2-7; D is unclear. Germline V CDR1 and CDR2: LGHDT, YNNKEL (reference sequence). This CDR3 is 11 amino acids long. V lost 5 bases and J 3 bases, leaving 5 bases between the germline ends. CDR3 in DNA: TGTGCCAGCAGCGTGTACTACGAGCAGTACTTC. This encodes CASSVYYEQYF.

This clonotype turned up a few times. The chain couples TRBV7-9 to TRBJ2-2; D is undetermined. The length of the CDR3 is 14 residues. Between the trimmed V and J ends, which lost 2 bases and 0 bases, there was a span of 4 bases. Germline V gene data show CDR1 as SEHNR and CDR2 as FQNEAQ (reference sequence). The CDR3 loop reads CASSLNSNTGELFF. The CDR3 bases are TGTGCCAGCAGCTTAAACTCGAACACCGGGGAGCTGTTTTTT.

This clonotype has a handful of counts. The chain links TRBV7-2 to TRBJ2-1; the D is unclear. Per germline, CDR1 SGHTA and CDR2 FQGNSA. The germline V and J ends were trimmed by 2 bases and 0 bases, with 8 bases remaining between them. The CDR3 loop spans 15 amino acids. As DNA, the CDR3 is TGTGCCAGCAGCTTACACGCCAGCTCCTACAATGAGCAGTTCTTC. This codes for CASSLHASSYNEQFF. Complete variable domain (other parts from reference TRBV7-2 and TRBJ2-1): GAGVSQSPSNKVTEKGKDVELRCDPISGHTALYWYRQSLGQGLEFLIYFQGNSAPDKSGLPSDRFSAERTGGSVSTLTIQRTQQEDSAVYLCASSLHASSYNEQFFGPGTRLTVL.

This clonotype was counted at least ten times. The rearrangement uses TRBV5-5 and TRBJ2-5; 8 positions match TRBD1. CDR1 is SGHKS and CDR2 is YYEKEE in the germline V gene (reference sequence). This CDR3 is built from 15 residues. V dropped 1 base and J dropped 1; count of bases not matched to a gene: 3. CDR3 loop: CASSLIGTGQETQYF. CDR3 in DNA: TGTGCCAGCAGCTTGATTGGGACAGGCCAAGAGACCCAGTACTTC.